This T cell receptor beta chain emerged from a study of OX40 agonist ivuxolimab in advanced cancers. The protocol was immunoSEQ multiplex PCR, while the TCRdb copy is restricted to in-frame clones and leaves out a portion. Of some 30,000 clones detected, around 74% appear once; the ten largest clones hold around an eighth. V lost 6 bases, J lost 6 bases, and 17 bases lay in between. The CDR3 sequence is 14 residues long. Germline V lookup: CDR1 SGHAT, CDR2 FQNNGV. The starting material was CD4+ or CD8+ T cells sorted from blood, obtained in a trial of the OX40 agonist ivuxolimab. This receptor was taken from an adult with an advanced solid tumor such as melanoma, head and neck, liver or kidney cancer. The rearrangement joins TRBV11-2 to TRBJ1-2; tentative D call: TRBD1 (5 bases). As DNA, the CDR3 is TGTGCCAGCAGTCGCCTGGTGGGAGGGGATGGCTACACCTTC. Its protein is CASSRLVGGDGYTF.